This T cell receptor (beta chain) stems from a study of monozygotic twins with inflammatory bowel disease. TCRdb reworked the 5' RACE reads into one entry per CDR3 protein, no DNA. In total, the table holds under 350,000 distinct CDR3 sequences. The source material was blood. The TCR originated in a human donor with ulcerative colitis or Crohn's disease, or a healthy co-twin of an affected twin (not recorded which).

The CDR3 is CASSFVTGRRYYEQYF. J is TRBJ2-7 and V is TRBV28; TCRdb returns TRBD1, unconfirmable since there is no DNA. Germline V gene lookup returns CDR1 MDHEN and CDR2 SYDVKM. This CDR3 contains 16 residues.